One and the same sample provided the 25 T cell receptor beta chains below, sequenced in a study of blood T cell repertoires in COVID-19 (dated by TCRdb to 2020 to 2022). Preparation of the library involved the immunoSEQ multiplex PCR assay. TCRdb took over this immuneACCESS table, retaining in-frame rearrangements with V and J assigned. Such tables are incomplete; in checked studies, under half of the missing clones stem from an unresolved V gene, and the remainder is unexplained. The sample table records under 300,000 clones; under 90% of these occur just once. Of the sample, roughly 0.92% falls within the top ten clones. The sequencing sample was made of peripheral blood. All receptors derive from a woman aged 40-49 years who had recovered from COVID-19.

This clone was detected only a few times. The chain combines TRBV5-1 with TRBJ1-1; D is undetermined. There are 14 residues in the CDR3. Trimming pared 0 bases from V and 1 base from J, leaving 7 bases between. CDR1 is SGHRS and CDR2 is YFSETQ in the germline V gene. The CDR3 nucleotides read TGCGCCAGCAGCTTGGCCACATCGAACACTGAAGCTTTCTTT. Translating gives CASSLATSNTEAFF.

V usage is TRBV18 and J usage is TRBJ2-1; 7 nucleotides agree with TRBD1. Per the germline V gene, CDR1 is KGHSH and CDR2 is LQKENI. V lost 3 bases, J lost 6 bases, and 5 bases stayed unmatched. The CDR3 consists of 14 residues. The CDR3 DNA reads as TGTGCCAGCTCACCGATGGGACAGCCCAATGAGCAGTTCTTC. Its translation is CASSPMGQPNEQFF.

The chain combines TRBV4-2 with TRBJ1-6; the match to TRBD1 covers 9 bases. Germline lookup yields CDR1 LGHNA and CDR2 YNFKEQ. This CDR3 comprises 16 residues. Losses at the gene ends were 4 bases for V and 6 bases for J; bases not matched to a gene: 7. The CDR3 region is CASSPMDRGANSPLHF. The CDR3, as DNA: TGTGCCAGCAGCCCCATGGACAGGGGTGCTAATTCACCCCTCCACTTT.

This clone was found once. The chain recombines TRBV7-2 with TRBJ2-7, with 14 bases fitting TRBD2. The CDR3 length is 16 residues. Germline V CDR1 and CDR2: SGHTA, FQGNSA. After removal of 7 bases from V and 7 bases from J, the junction contained 12 bases not matched to a gene. Here the CDR3 DNA reads TGTGCCAGCACTCAACAGGGACTAGCGGGAGTAAGGGAGCAGTACTTC. This encodes CASTQQGLAGVREQYF. Full variable domain (rest looked up from reference TRBV7-2 and TRBJ2-7): GAGVSQSPSNKVTEKGKDVELRCDPISGHTALYWYRQSLGQGLEFLIYFQGNSAPDKSGLPSDRFSAERTGGSVSTLTIQRTQQEDSAVYLCASTQQGLAGVREQYFGPGTRLTVT.

This sequence joins TRBV19 and TRBJ2-7; 9 bases are shared with TRBD1. Trimming cost V 3 bases and J 10 bases; bases outside gene matches: 7. This CDR3 region has 13 residues. Germline CDR1 and CDR2: LNHDA and SQIVND (reference sequence). The CDR3 nucleotides read TGTGCCAGTAGTATTGGGGGGACAGGGCCCCAGTACTTC. It is translated as CASSIGGTGPQYF.

This clone appeared once. The sample has other DNA sequences that encode this CDR3 too. The genes are TRBV9 and TRBJ2-1; D possibly corresponds to TRBD2 (5 bases). Trimming cost V 0 bases and J 5 bases, with 6 bases left between them. The CDR3 spans 13 residues. Germline CDR1 reads SGDLS; CDR2 reads YYNGEE. The CDR3 reads CASSVAGNNEQFF. The CDR3 DNA reads TGTGCCAGCAGCGTAGCCGGGAACAATGAGCAGTTCTTC.

V is TRBV7-9 and J is TRBJ1-1; maybe TRBD1 (6 bases). Trimming stripped 5 bases from V and 6 bases from J, with 13 bases between. CDR3 length: 13 residues. Germline V gene sequence: CDR1 SEHNR, CDR2 FQNEAQ (reference sequence). This chain's CDR3 is CASSPQQGPEAFF. CDR3 in DNA: TGTGCCAGCAGCCCGCAACAGGGACCTGAAGCTTTCTTT.

This chain joins TRBV10-3 and TRBJ2-2, with D perhaps matching TRBD1 (5 bases). The CDR3 contains 16 residues. V was shortened by 0 bases and J by 1 base, with 9 bases between the two germline ends. Germline-derived CDR1 and CDR2 are ENHRY and SYGVKD. This CDR3 reads CAISESGRENTGELFF. DNA for the CDR3: TGTGCCATCAGTGAGTCGGGCAGGGAGAACACCGGGGAGCTGTTTTTT.

Turning to this clone: Other DNA sequences of this sample code for an identical CDR3. The gene calls are TRBV11-3 and TRBJ2-1; 8 bases fit TRBD2. Germline V gives CDR1 SGHNT, CDR2 YENEEA. This CDR3 spans 16 amino acids. V lost 2 bases, J lost 4 bases, and 7 bases stayed unmatched. In DNA, the CDR3 is TGTGCCAGCAGCTTAACGAGCGGGAGTAGTTACAATGAGCAGTTCTTC. Translated, it gives CASSLTSGSSYNEQFF.

The CDR3 DNA reads TGTGCCAGCAGCCCCAGGGAACCTAATGAAAAACTGTTTTTT. This codes for CASSPREPNEKLFF. This chain uses TRBV9 with TRBJ1-4; possibly TRBD1 for D (5 bases). The V end lost 4 bases, the J end lost 3 bases, and 10 bases lay between the germline ends. The CDR3 length is 14 residues. Germline assignment: CDR1 SGDLS and CDR2 YYNGEE.

The chain carries TRBV7-2 and TRBJ1-2; 10 nucleotides align to TRBD1. With V trimmed by 1 base and J by 6 bases, 8 bases remained unmatched. Per the germline V gene, CDR1 is SGHTA and CDR2 is FQGNSA. This CDR3 contains 16 residues. The CDR3 sequence is CASSLDWDRGKDGYTF. CDR3 coding DNA: TGTGCCAGCAGCTTAGATTGGGACAGGGGTAAGGATGGCTACACCTTC. Full variable domain (rest looked up from reference TRBV7-2 and TRBJ1-2): GAGVSQSPSNKVTEKGKDVELRCDPISGHTALYWYRQSLGQGLEFLIYFQGNSAPDKSGLPSDRFSAERTGGSVSTLTIQRTQQEDSAVYLCASSLDWDRGKDGYTFGSGTRLTVV.

In this sample, this clone turned up once. J is TRBJ1-2 and V is TRBV24-1; 7 nucleotides align to TRBD1. The ends lost 10 bases at V and 0 bases at J; junction bases unmatched: 1. The germline gives CDR1 KGHDR, CDR2 SFDVKD. The CDR3 is 12 amino acids. This CDR3 is CATGQPNYGYTF. DNA of the CDR3: TGTGCCACGGGACAGCCTAACTATGGCTACACCTTC.

The CDR3 nucleotides are TGTGCCAGCAGCTTCTCGACAGGGGCGGGCACTGAAGCTTTCTTT. Its protein is CASSFSTGAGTEAFF. The chain is built from TRBV5-5 and TRBJ1-1; 8 bases agree with TRBD1. The V gene end was trimmed by 2 bases and the J gene end by 4 bases; junction bases not matched to a gene: 7. Looked up from germline, CDR1 is SGHKS and CDR2 is YYEKEE (reference sequence). There are 15 residues in the CDR3. Looking up the rest from reference TRBV5-5 and TRBJ1-1 gives the full variable domain: DAGVTQSPTHLIKTRGQQVTLRCSPISGHKSVSWYQQVLGQGPQFIFQYYEKEERGRGNFPDRFSARQFPNYSSELNVNALLLGDSALYLCASSFSTGAGTEAFFGQGTRLTVV.

This sequence joins TRBV4-1 and TRBJ1-4, with TRBD1 matching over 10 bases. V dropped 2 bases and J dropped 7; count of bases not matched to a gene: 10. CDR1 and CDR2 from the germline V gene are MGHRA and YSYEKL. The CDR3 is 17 amino acids. CDR3 in amino acids: CASSQRRQGASSEKLFF. The DNA for the CDR3 is TGCGCCAGCAGCCAAAGGCGACAGGGGGCTTCCAGTGAAAAACTGTTTTTT.

On this clone: Other DNA sequences from this sample encode an identical CDR3 as well. The V and J genes are TRBV9 and TRBJ1-5; D might be TRBD1 (5 bases). The V end lost 2 bases, the J end lost 1 base, and 7 bases lay between the germline ends. The CDR3 contains 14 residues. Germline CDR1 SGDLS, CDR2 YYNGEE. CDR3 sequence (DNA): TGTGCCAGCAGCGTGGGGGGAAGCAATCAGCCCCAGCATTTT. Its translation: CASSVGGSNQPQHF.

V gene TRBV27 combines with J gene TRBJ2-1; D not certain. V lost 3 bases and J lost 4, with 13 bases in between. The CDR3 runs 15 residues. Germline CDR1 reads MNHEY; CDR2 reads SMNVEV (reference sequence). CDR3 sequence (DNA): TGTGCCAGCAGTTTGGCAGGAATCGGTTACAATGAGCAGTTCTTC. This codes for CASSLAGIGYNEQFF.

The rearrangement links TRBV7-2 to TRBJ2-1, with TRBD1 matching over 9 bases. V was clipped by 1 base and J by 10 bases; unmatched bases: 11. This CDR3 is 16 amino acids long. Germline V gene sequence: CDR1 SGHTA, CDR2 FQGNSA. CDR3 in DNA: TGTGCCAGCAGCTTAGTGGGGACAGGGTTTAGTGGAGAGCAGTTCTTC. It codes for CASSLVGTGFSGEQFF.

This chain uses TRBV18 with TRBJ2-5, with 10 bases matching TRBD2. CDR3 length equals 18 residues. Germline V gives CDR1 KGHSH, CDR2 LQKENI. The trim removed 2 bases at V and 6 bases at J, leaving 15 bases unmatched. CDR3 bases: TGTGCCAGCTCACCAGTTACTAGCGGGGATACTCCGGCGAAGACCCAGTACTTC. Translating it yields CASSPVTSGDTPAKTQYF.

The chain combines TRBV10-2 with TRBJ2-1; 10 bases line up with TRBD2. Trimming took 2 bases from V and 10 from J; bases not matched to a gene: 8. The CDR3 consists of 15 residues. Germline CDR1 reads WSHSY; CDR2 reads SAAADI. This CDR3 reads CASSEGLAGDGEQFF. The CDR3 DNA reads TGCGCCAGCAGTGAGGGGCTAGCGGGAGACGGAGAGCAGTTCTTC.

The sample holds a few counts of this clone. This chain connects TRBV14 to TRBJ2-3, with unresolved D. The CDR3 extends over 17 amino acids. The V and J ends lost 3 bases and 0 bases respectively, with 16 bases between them. The germline CDR1 and CDR2 sequences are SGHDN and FVKESK. The CDR3 region is CASSHGQVSSSTDTQYF. In DNA, the CDR3 is TGTGCCAGCAGCCATGGGCAGGTTTCCTCTAGCACAGATACGCAGTATTTT.

J is TRBJ2-5 and V is TRBV7-7, with TRBD2 matching 7 bases. The V gene end was trimmed by 3 bases and the J gene end by 4 bases; junction bases not matched to a gene: 5. In germline, CDR1 is SSHAT, CDR2 FNYEAQ (reference sequence). This CDR3 has 14 residues. Here the CDR3 reads CASSFGTTRETQYF. CDR3 DNA sequence: TGTGCCAGCAGCTTCGGGACTACAAGAGAGACCCAGTACTTC.

The CDR3: CSVEPSRSSYNEQFF. The CDR3 DNA reads as TGCAGCGTTGAACCTAGCAGAAGCTCCTACAATGAGCAGTTCTTC. This rearrangement joins TRBV29-1 to TRBJ2-1; possibly TRBD2 for D (5 bases). Trimming removed 2 bases from V and 0 bases from J, with 11 bases in between. This CDR3 is 15 amino acids long. Germline CDR1 and CDR2: SQVTM and ANQGSEA.

A single count supports this clone. The V call is TRBV24-1, the J call TRBJ2-1; TRBD2 matches at 11 bases. Germline lookup yields CDR1 KGHDR and CDR2 SFDVKD. The CDR3 sequence is 16 residues long. V lost 4 bases, J lost 8 bases, and 9 bases stayed unmatched. CDR3: CATSDNGLAGLDEQFF. CDR3 nucleotides: TGTGCCACCAGTGACAACGGACTAGCGGGCCTTGATGAGCAGTTCTTC.

The chain links TRBV24-1 to TRBJ2-1, with D tentatively TRBD2 (6 bases). Germline CDR1 reads KGHDR; CDR2 reads SFDVKD. V gave up 10 bases and J gave up 0 bases, with 12 bases separating them. This CDR3 has 14 residues. The CDR3 sequence: CATGDSLSYNEQFF. The CDR3 coding sequence is TGTGCCACGGGGGACTCACTCTCCTACAATGAGCAGTTCTTC.

The chain carries TRBV7-3 and TRBJ2-7; 10 bases line up with TRBD1. Per germline, CDR1 SGHTA and CDR2 FQGTGA. The CDR3 consists of 16 residues. With V trimmed by 2 bases and J by 0 bases, 4 bases remained unmatched. The CDR3 DNA is TGTGCCAGCAGCTTAGGGGACAGGGGAAGCTCCTACGAGCAGTACTTC. It yields the protein CASSLGDRGSSYEQYF. Filled out from reference TRBV7-3 and TRBJ2-7, the complete variable domain reads GAGVSQTPSNKVTEKGKYVELRCDPISGHTALYWYRQSLGQGPEFLIYFQGTGAADDSGLPNDRFFAVRPEGSVSTLKIQRTERGDSAVYLCASSLGDRGSSYEQYFGPGTRLTVT.